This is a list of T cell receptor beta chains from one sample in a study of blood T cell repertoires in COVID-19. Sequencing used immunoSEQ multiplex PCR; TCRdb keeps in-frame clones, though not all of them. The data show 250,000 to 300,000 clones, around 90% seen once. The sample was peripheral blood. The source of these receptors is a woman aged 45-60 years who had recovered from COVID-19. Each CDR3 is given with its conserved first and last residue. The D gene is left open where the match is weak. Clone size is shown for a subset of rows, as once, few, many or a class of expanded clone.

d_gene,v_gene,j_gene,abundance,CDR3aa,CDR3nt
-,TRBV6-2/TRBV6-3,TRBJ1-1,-,CASSYARQGRGTEAFF,TGTGCCAGCAGTTACGCTCGGCAGGGAAGGGGGACTGAAGCTTTCTTT
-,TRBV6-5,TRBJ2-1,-,CASNALASSYNEQFF,TGTGCCAGCAATGCGCTAGCGAGCTCCTACAATGAGCAGTTCTTC
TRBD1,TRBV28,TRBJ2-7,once,CATSETGGLRYEQYF,TGTGCCACCAGCGAGACAGGGGGCTTGAGGTACGAGCAGTACTTC
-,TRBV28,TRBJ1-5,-,CASSLRQASSVGSNQPQHF,TGTGCCAGCAGTTTAAGACAGGCAAGTTCGGTCGGCAGCAATCAGCCCCAGCATTTT
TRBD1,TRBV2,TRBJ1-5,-,CASSFDRGQNQPQHF,TGTGCCAGCAGTTTCGACAGGGGGCAAAATCAGCCCCAGCATTTT
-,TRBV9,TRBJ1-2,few,CASSVQPGVDHYGYTF,TGTGCCAGCAGCGTACAACCGGGGGTTGATCACTATGGCTACACCTTC
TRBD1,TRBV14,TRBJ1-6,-,CASSQDQGQLSPLHF,TGTGCCAGCAGCCAAGATCAGGGACAGCTTTCACCCCTCCACTTT
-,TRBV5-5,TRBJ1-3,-,CASSLEYRAGNTIYF,TGTGCCAGCAGCTTGGAGTACAGGGCAGGAAACACCATATATTTT
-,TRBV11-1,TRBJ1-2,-,CASSLGSGSNYGYTF,TGTGCCAGCAGCTTAGGATCGGGAAGCAACTATGGCTACACCTTC
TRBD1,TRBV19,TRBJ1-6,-,CASSTRGTANNSPLHF,TGTGCCAGTAGCACCCGAGGGACAGCGAATAATTCACCCCTCCACTTT
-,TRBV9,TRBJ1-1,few,CASSKGPNTEAFF,TGTGCCAGCAGCAAGGGGCCTAACACTGAAGCTTTCTTT
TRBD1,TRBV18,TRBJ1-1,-,CASSPLGFQGAYTEAFF,TGTGCCAGCTCACCCCTAGGATTCCAGGGGGCGTACACTGAAGCTTTCTTT
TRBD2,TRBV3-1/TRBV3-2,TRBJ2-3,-,CASSQDRRGTDTQYF,TGTGCCAGCAGCCAAGATAGGCGGGGGACAGATACGCAGTATTTT
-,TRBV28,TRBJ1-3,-,CASSVTGGNSGNTIYF,TGTGCCAGCAGTGTGACAGGTGGGAACTCTGGAAACACCATATATTTT
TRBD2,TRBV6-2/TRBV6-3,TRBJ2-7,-,CASSPSSGRLYEQYF,TGTGCCAGCAGTCCCTCGAGCGGGAGACTATACGAGCAGTACTTC
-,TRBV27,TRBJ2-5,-,CASSNPGEETQYF,TGTGCCAGCAGCAATCCAGGGGAAGAGACCCAGTACTTC
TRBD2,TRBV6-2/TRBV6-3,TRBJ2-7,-,CASSQRGGKLEQYF,TGTGCCAGCAGCCAACGGGGGGGCAAGCTCGAGCAGTACTTC
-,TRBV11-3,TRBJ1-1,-,CASSLGGGNTEAFF,TGTGCCAGCAGCTTAGGGGGCGGAAACACTGAAGCTTTCTTT
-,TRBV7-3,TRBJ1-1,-,CASSLSRLNTEAFF,TGTGCCAGCAGCTTAAGCCGGTTGAACACTGAAGCTTTCTTT
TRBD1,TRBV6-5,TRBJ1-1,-,CASSYPRTGLNTEAFF,TGTGCCAGCAGTTACCCACGGACAGGTCTAAACACTGAAGCTTTCTTT
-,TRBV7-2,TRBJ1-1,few,CASSFSSTEAFF,TGTGCCAGCAGCTTTAGCAGCACTGAAGCTTTCTTT
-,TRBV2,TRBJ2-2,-,CASSYSGELFF,TGTGCCAGCAGTTATTCCGGGGAGCTGTTTTTT
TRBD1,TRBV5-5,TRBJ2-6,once,CACQTGGLSGANVLTF,TGTGCCTGCCAGACAGGGGGCCTATCTGGGGCCAACGTCCTGACTTTC